What follows are 24 T cell receptor beta chains derived from one specimen sequenced in a study of T cell responses to AZD1222 COVID-19 vaccine. Some clones are missing from TCRdb's copy, which holds only in-frame ones; the method was immunoSEQ multiplex PCR. The table shows fewer than 200,000 clones, with about 90% occurring only once. This specimen consisted of peripheral blood, obtained on day 0 of AZD1222 vaccination. Receptors were obtained from an adult in good health.

V and J are TRBV3-1 (or the pseudogene TRBV3-2) and TRBJ1-2; 10 nucleotides match TRBD1. This CDR3 region has 15 residues. V lost 4 bases and J lost 4; bases outside the gene matches: 6. Germline CDR1 reads LGHDT; CDR2 reads YNNKEL (reference sequence). CDR3 sequence (DNA): TGTGCCAGCAGCCGGTCGACAGGGGGCAGCTATGGCTACACCTTC. Amino acid sequence: CASSRSTGGSYGYTF.

The V call is TRBV6-2 or TRBV6-3, the J call TRBJ2-4, with a possible D match to TRBD1 (6 bases). The germline gives CDR1 MNHEY, CDR2 SVGEGT. The CDR3 totals 18 residues. Trimming left V 2 bases short and J 0 bases short, with 17 bases between. For the CDR3, the DNA is TGTGCCAGCAGTTACCCCTACGGACAGAGCCTAGCCAAAAACATTCAGTACTTC. It encodes CASSYPYGQSLAKNIQYF.

This chain joins TRBV27 and TRBJ1-2; TRBD1 might be the D (5 bases). The CDR3 is made up of 16 amino acids. The germline V gene encodes CDR1 MNHEY and CDR2 SMNVEV (reference sequence). V dropped 2 bases and J dropped 4 bases, with 17 bases sitting between them. CDR3 residues: CASSLNPDPGGYGYTF. CDR3 DNA: TGTGCCAGCAGTTTAAACCCGGATCCGGGGGGCTATGGCTACACCTTC.

The rearrangement uses TRBV5-1 and TRBJ1-2; D gene uncertain. Germline lookup yields CDR1 SGHRS and CDR2 YFSETQ. The V end was cut by 0 bases, the J end by 10 bases, with 13 bases between. This CDR3 spans 13 amino acids. The CDR3 loop is CASSLDSPRDYTF. DNA of the CDR3: TGCGCCAGCAGCTTGGATTCTCCCAGAGACTACACCTTC. The entire variable domain, with the rest obtained from reference TRBV5-1 and TRBJ1-2, is as follows: KAGVTQTPRYLIKTRGQQVTLSCSPISGHRSVSWYQQTPGQGLQFLFEYFSETQRNKGNFPGRFSGRQFSNSRSEMNVSTLELGDSALYLCASSLDSPRDYTFGSGTRLTVV.

V usage is TRBV7-2 and J usage is TRBJ2-1, with TRBD2 as a possible D gene (5 bases). The CDR3 totals 14 residues. V was clipped by 1 base and J by 10 bases, with 14 bases between them. Germline CDR1 and CDR2: SGHTA and FQGNSA. This chain's CDR3 is CASSLGGPGVEQFF. The CDR3 coding sequence is TGTGCCAGCAGCTTAGGCGGGCCCGGGGTGGAGCAGTTCTTC.

The chain joins TRBV28 to TRBJ2-2, with D tentatively TRBD1 or TRBD2 (5 bases each). CDR1 and CDR2 (germline): MDHEN, SYDVKM. Trimming took 6 bases from V and 0 from J, leaving 17 bases between them. This CDR3 is 17 amino acids long. The CDR3: CASREGTGTANTGELFF. CDR3 nucleotides: TGTGCCAGCAGAGAGGGGACCGGGACGGCGAACACCGGGGAGCTGTTTTTT. Full variable domain (missing parts from reference TRBV28 and TRBJ2-2): DVKVTQSSRYLVKRTGEKVFLECVQDMDHENMFWYRQDPGLGLRLIYFSYDVKMKEKGDIPEGYSVSREKKERFSLILESASTNQTSMYLCASREGTGTANTGELFFGEGSRLTVL.

This rearrangement joins TRBV28 to TRBJ2-2; a possible D gene is TRBD1 (6 bases). The CDR3 runs to 16 residues. CDR1 and CDR2 (germline): MDHEN, SYDVKM. Trimming took 6 bases from V and 2 from J, leaving 16 bases between them. The CDR3 spells CASRGGQLSNTGELFF. The CDR3 DNA sequence: TGTGCCAGCAGGGGCGGACAGCTTTCCAACACCGGGGAGCTGTTTTTT.

V usage is TRBV6-4 and J usage is TRBJ1-5; D remains ambiguous. CDR1 and CDR2 from the germline V gene are MRHNA and SNTAGT. V was cut by 7 bases and J by 5 bases, with 3 bases left in between. The CDR3 is made up of 10 amino acids. CDR3 sequence: CASTDQPQHF. In nucleotides, the CDR3 is TGTGCCAGCACCGATCAGCCCCAGCATTTT.

The rearrangement uses TRBV5-1 and TRBJ1-1; maybe TRBD1 (6 bases). Per germline, CDR1 SGHRS and CDR2 YFSETQ. V lost 0 bases and J lost 8, with 8 bases in between. The CDR3 extends over 12 amino acids. The CDR3 spells CASSLVQGEAFF. The DNA of the CDR3 is TGCGCCAGCAGCTTGGTTCAGGGGGAAGCTTTCTTT.

This chain links TRBV7-3 with TRBJ2-5; D is possibly TRBD1 (6 bases). Germline V gene sequence: CDR1 SGHTA, CDR2 FQGTGA. Trimming took off 4 bases at V and 2 bases at J, with 14 bases between the two ends. The CDR3 covers 15 residues. The DNA for the CDR3 is TGTGCCAGCAGCTCCCAGGGGAGAGGACAAGAGACCCAGTACTTC. Protein product: CASSSQGRGQETQYF.

V gene TRBV28 combines with J gene TRBJ1-2; D gene unclear. This CDR3 region has 15 residues. V was pared by 3 bases and J by 0 bases, with 11 bases between. Germline CDR1 and CDR2: MDHEN and SYDVKM. The CDR3 DNA reads as TGTGCCAGCAGTTTGGGATTATCATCTAACTATGGCTACACCTTC. This translates into CASSLGLSSNYGYTF.

The chain links TRBV24-1 to TRBJ2-5; the D is unclear. Germline V gives CDR1 KGHDR, CDR2 SFDVKD. The V end lost 4 bases, the J end lost 0 bases, and 2 bases lay between the germline ends. The CDR3 totals 12 residues. CDR3 sequence (DNA): TGTGCCACCAGTGAAAACCAAGAGACCCAGTACTTC. Protein sequence: CATSENQETQYF.

This clone was picked up one time. This chain uses TRBV10-1 with TRBJ1-2; D is ambiguous. The CDR3 spans 13 residues. Germline CDR1 WNHNN, CDR2 SYGVQD (reference sequence). Trimming shortened V by 3 bases and J by 4 bases, and 9 bases separated the two germline ends. The CDR3: CASSDGPRYGYTF. CDR3 DNA: TGCGCCAGCAGTGACGGACCGCGCTATGGCTACACCTTC.

The rearrangement joins TRBV19 to TRBJ1-5; TRBD1 is a possible D gene (6 bases). CDR1 is LNHDA and CDR2 is SQIVND in the germline V gene (reference sequence). The CDR3 covers 15 residues. The germline V and J ends were trimmed by 5 bases and 3 bases, with 14 bases remaining between them. Here the CDR3 DNA reads TGTGCCAGTAGTCTAGGGGGACTGCCCAATCAGCCCCAGCATTTT. It specifies CASSLGGLPNQPQHF.

The rearrangement uses TRBV6-5 and TRBJ1-4; 7 bases are a match to TRBD1. CDR3 length: 15 amino acids. With 4 bases clipped from V and 7 bases from J, the junction kept 9 bases outside the gene matches. The germline CDR1 and CDR2 sequences are MNHEY and SVGAGI. The CDR3 nucleotides read TGTGCCAGCAGTTGGGATGGCAGGGGGTCTGAAAAACTGTTTTTT. As protein: CASSWDGRGSEKLFF.

CDR3 bases: TGTGCCAGCTCACCCAGTACCGGGAGCATCACAGATACGCAGTATTTT. Its protein product is CASSPSTGSITDTQYF. This sequence joins TRBV18 and TRBJ2-3, with D possibly being TRBD2 (6 bases). Trimming stripped 3 bases from V and 2 bases from J, with 15 bases between. This CDR3 region has 16 residues. Germline lookup yields CDR1 KGHSH and CDR2 LQKENI.

This chain connects TRBV29-1 to TRBJ2-3; the D is unclear. This CDR3 is 14 amino acids long. The V end lost 4 bases, the J end lost 5 bases, and 16 bases lay between the germline ends. Germline CDR1 is SQVTM and CDR2 is ANQGSEA. CDR3 loop: CSVVITELGDTQYF. The DNA for the CDR3 is TGCAGCGTTGTCATAACTGAGTTAGGAGATACGCAGTATTTT.

The V gene is TRBV19, the J gene TRBJ2-3, with 9 bases that match TRBD2. With V trimmed by 5 bases and J by 4 bases, 13 bases remained unmatched. CDR3 size: 17 residues. Looked up from germline, CDR1 is LNHDA and CDR2 is SQIVND (reference sequence). The CDR3: CASSRAGGLLAPDTQYF. In DNA, the CDR3 is TGTGCCAGTAGTCGGGCGGGAGGGCTCTTAGCCCCAGATACGCAGTATTTT.

V usage is TRBV6-2 or TRBV6-3 and J usage is TRBJ1-3; no definite D call. Deletions cut 5 bases from V and 0 bases from J, with 14 bases between. Germline CDR1 is MNHEY and CDR2 is SVGEGT. The CDR3 length is 16 residues. The CDR3 nucleotides are TGTGCCAGCAGTCTACCGACGGCGATCTCTGGAAACACCATATATTTT. As protein: CASSLPTAISGNTIYF.

The CDR3 DNA follows: TGCGCCAGCAGCTTGGCGAGTTGGGTAGGGGCTGGGGCCAACGTCCTGACTTTC. Translation: CASSLASWVGAGANVLTF. The V call is TRBV5-1, the J call TRBJ2-6; the D gene is possibly TRBD1 (5 bases). CDR3 size: 18 residues. Germline V gene sequence: CDR1 SGHRS, CDR2 YFSETQ. Trimming removed 0 bases from V and 2 bases from J, with 15 bases in between.

The rearrangement joins TRBV10-2 to TRBJ2-7; 7 bases align to TRBD2. V trimming: 5 bases; J trimming: 4 bases; junction bases outside the gene matches: 8. Germline-derived CDR1 and CDR2 are WSHSY and SAAADI. This CDR3 region has 14 residues. The CDR3 coding sequence is TGCGCCAGCAGTCTTGGCGGGAGTCTGTACGAGCAGTACTTC. Amino acids: CASSLGGSLYEQYF.

J is TRBJ1-6 and V is TRBV11-2; D gene ambiguous. V lost 5 bases and J lost 10, with 18 bases in between. CDR1 is SGHAT and CDR2 is FQNNGV in the germline V gene. The CDR3 sequence is 15 residues long. The CDR3, as DNA: TGTGCCAGCAGCCCCGAAGGCTCTTGGACCTCACCCCTCCACTTT. It encodes CASSPEGSWTSPLHF.

This clone was counted only a few times. The chain couples TRBV7-2 to TRBJ1-5, with D possibly matching TRBD1 (5 bases). The CDR3 runs 16 residues. V lost 5 bases and J 2 bases, leaving 16 bases between the germline ends. Germline-derived CDR1 and CDR2 are SGHTA and FQGNSA. CDR3 nucleotide sequence: TGTGCCAGCAGCGGGCGCGGGCAGGGTGGCAATCAGCCCCAGCATTTT. Amino acids: CASSGRGQGGNQPQHF.

The V gene is TRBV5-4, the J gene TRBJ2-1, with TRBD2 identical over 14 bases. Trimming at V came to 4 bases and at J to 7 bases, leaving 10 bases not matched to a gene. Germline CDR1 SGHNT, CDR2 YYREEE (reference sequence). There are 17 residues in the CDR3. CDR3 coding DNA: TGTGCCAGCAGCCACGGGAGACTAGCGGGAGGGGTTAATGAGCAGTTCTTC. Its protein is CASSHGRLAGGVNEQFF.